The TCR beta chain under discussion was sequenced for a study of blood T cell repertoires in COVID-19. Study background: Acute and convalescent COVID-19 specimens originated in the United States, Italy and Spain. Sources were T cells, B-cell-depleted T cells, or PBMCs; the material itself was cDNA or gDNA.

The CDR3 consists of 15 residues. Germline V CDR1 and CDR2: LGHDT, YNNKEL (reference sequence). V was shortened by 3 bases and J by 0 bases, with 12 bases between the two germline ends. In the original workflow: Amplifying reference gene primers gave estimates of nucleated cell counts. TCRdb keeps only in-frame clones here, not all; method: immunoSEQ multiplex PCR. The DNA gave D and trimming, while V, J and clone size come from that table. Altogether about 200,000 clones are present, 89% being singletons, with the ten largest covering approximately 6.7%. This chain uses TRBV3-1 (or the pseudogene TRBV3-2) with TRBJ2-7, with TRBD1 as a possible D gene (5 bases). The sequence was collected from a middle-aged man with acute or convalescent COVID-19. The sample taken for sequencing was peripheral blood. The CDR3 protein is CASSQVHRYSYEQYF. The CDR3 region has the DNA TGTGCCAGCAGCCAGGTACACAGGTACTCCTACGAGCAGTACTTC.